Included here is one T cell receptor (beta chain) sequence, with context. Germline V gene data show CDR1 as SNHLY and CDR2 as FYNNEI. The CDR3 spans 15 residues. V lost 6 bases, J lost 8 bases, and 20 bases lay in between. The sample belongs to a study of blood T cell repertoires in COVID-19. Whole-study context: Nucleic acid was either cDNA or gDNA, and it came from T cells, B-cell-depleted T cells, or PBMCs.

Original processing methods: Amplification of reference gene primers was used by the study to estimate nucleated cell counts. Method: immunoSEQ multiplex PCR; TCRdb's copy keeps in-frame clones and lacks some. That table is the source of V, J and clone size, and D and trimming were worked out from the DNA. This table holds around 140,000 clones, roughly 84% found once. This chain connects TRBV2 to TRBJ2-1, with D possibly matching TRBD1 (6 bases). This TCR came from a human donor in a cohort sampled during active COVID-19. The specimen was peripheral blood. CDR3 residues: CASRRTEDMRDEQFF. In DNA form, the CDR3 reads TGTGCCAGCAGAAGGACAGAGGATATGCGGGATGAGCAGTTCTTC.